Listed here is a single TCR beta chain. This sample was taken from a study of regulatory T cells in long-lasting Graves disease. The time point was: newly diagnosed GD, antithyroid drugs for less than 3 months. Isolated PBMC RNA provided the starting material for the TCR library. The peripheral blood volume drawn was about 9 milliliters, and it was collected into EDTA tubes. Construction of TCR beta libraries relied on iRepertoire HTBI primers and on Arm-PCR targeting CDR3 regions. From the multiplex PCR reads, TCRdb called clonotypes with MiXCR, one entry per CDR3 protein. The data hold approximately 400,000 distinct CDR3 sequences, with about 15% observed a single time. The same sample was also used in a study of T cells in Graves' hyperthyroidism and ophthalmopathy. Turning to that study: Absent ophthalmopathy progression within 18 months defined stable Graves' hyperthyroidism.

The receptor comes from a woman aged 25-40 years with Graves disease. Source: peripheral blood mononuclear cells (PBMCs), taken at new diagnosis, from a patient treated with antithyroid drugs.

The CDR3 sequence: CASNSGHMGSYEQYF. The CDR3 DNA is TGTGCCAGCAATTCCGGGCACATGGGGTCCTACGAGCAGTACTTC. The chain combines TRBV6-1 with TRBJ2-7, with no clear D. Deletions cut 7 bases from V and 1 base from J, with 17 bases between. The CDR3 sequence is 15 residues long. Germline CDR1 MNHNS, CDR2 SASEGT.